One sample yielded the 22 T cell receptor beta chains listed below, sequenced in a study of T cells after yellow fever vaccination. From the 5' RACE reads, TCRdb called clonotypes with MiXCR, one entry per CDR3 protein. The profile covers about 240,000 distinct CDR3 sequences, with about 3.7% appearing a single time and around 19% taken by the ten largest. Material: PBMCs, obtained 15 days after the yellow fever booster vaccination. Source of these receptors: a man aged 18 to 30 who received the YFV17D yellow fever vaccine.

At least ten counts were recorded for this clonotype. The chain carries TRBV28 and TRBJ1-5, with TRBD1 as a possible D gene (5 bases). V lost 4 bases and J lost 7, with 14 bases in between. This CDR3 comprises 14 residues. Germline-derived CDR1 and CDR2 are MDHEN and SYDVKM. The CDR3 spells CASSSRGGGQPQHF. For the CDR3, the DNA is TGTGCCAGCAGTTCACGGGGGGGAGGGCAGCCCCAGCATTTT.

At least ten counts were recorded for this clonotype. The rearrangement uses TRBV10-2 and TRBJ1-3; TRBD1 might be the D (5 bases). CDR3 length equals 17 residues. CDR1 and CDR2 from the germline V gene are WSHSY and SAAADI. Trimming removed 0 bases at V and 0 bases at J, with 12 bases between. For the CDR3, the DNA is TGCGCCAGCAGTGAGTCGGTGGGGGACTCCTCTGGAAACACCATATATTTT. Residues: CASSESVGDSSGNTIYF.

This clonotype appeared many times. The chain recombines TRBV20-1 with TRBJ2-3; TRBD2 agrees at 15 bases. V lost 6 bases and J lost 5; bases outside the gene matches: 6. This CDR3 has 15 residues. CDR1 is DFQATT and CDR2 is SNEGSKA in the germline V gene (reference sequence). CDR3 in amino acids: CSARTSGGALDTQYF. As DNA, the CDR3 is TGCAGTGCCCGGACTAGCGGGGGGGCGCTAGATACGCAGTATTTT.

Many counts were recorded for this clonotype. The V and J genes are TRBV5-6 and TRBJ2-5, with a possible D match to TRBD2 (5 bases). Germline CDR1 and CDR2: SGHDT and YYEEEE. This CDR3 comprises 13 residues. The V end lost 3 bases, the J end lost 5 bases, and 11 bases lay between the germline ends. The CDR3 here is CASSSLAAETQYF. The CDR3 DNA reads TGTGCCAGCAGCTCTCTAGCTGCCGAGACCCAGTACTTC.

This clonotype was observed a handful of times. The chain couples TRBV5-4 to TRBJ2-7, with D possibly TRBD2 on 6 matching bases. Trimming shortened V by 2 bases and J by 1 base, and 13 bases separated the two germline ends. The germline V gene has CDR1 SGHNT and CDR2 YYREEE (reference sequence). The CDR3 has 15 residues. The CDR3 DNA sequence: TGTGCCAGCAGCTTCGGGACTTCCAGTTCCTACGAGCAGTACTTC. It translates to CASSFGTSSSYEQYF.

This clonotype came up many times. The chain combines TRBV5-5 with TRBJ2-3, with 8 bases that match TRBD2. Looked up from germline, CDR1 is SGHKS and CDR2 is YYEKEE (reference sequence). Germline trimming cut 6 bases from V and 4 bases from J; bases unmatched to any gene: 7. The CDR3 totals 14 residues. The CDR3 DNA sequence: TGTGCCAGCAAAACGGGGGGGATCGCAGATACGCAGTATTTT. Its translation: CASKTGGIADTQYF.

The sample holds many counts of this clonotype. The V call is TRBV19, the J call TRBJ2-7; 7 bases are a match to TRBD1. CDR3 length: 17 residues. V gave up 5 bases and J gave up 7 bases; unmatched junction bases: 20. Germline CDR1 LNHDA, CDR2 SQIVND (reference sequence). The CDR3 sequence is CASSQEGAAGDLSEQYF. The DNA for the CDR3 is TGTGCCAGTAGTCAAGAGGGGGCGGCAGGAGATTTGAGTGAGCAGTACTTC.

Ten or more counts support this clonotype. The chain joins TRBV29-1 to TRBJ2-2; 7 nucleotides line up with TRBD1. CDR1 SQVTM and CDR2 ANQGSEA come from the germline V gene. J gave up 5 bases and V 4 bases, and 10 bases lay outside the gene matches. This CDR3 has 15 residues. The CDR3 nucleotides read TGCAGCGTTGCGGATGACAGGGCTTGGACCGGGGAGCTGTTTTTT. It specifies CSVADDRAWTGELFF.

This clonotype was picked up many times. CDR3 in amino acids: CASSTEYRDGAFF. Written as DNA, the CDR3 is TGCGCCAGCAGCACTGAGTACCGGGACGGAGCTTTCTTT. This rearrangement joins TRBV5-1 to TRBJ1-1; TRBD1 is a possible D gene (5 bases). Germline CDR1 reads SGHRS; CDR2 reads YFSETQ. Trimming removed 4 bases from V and 10 bases from J, with 17 bases in between. CDR3 length equals 13 residues.

This clonotype was seen ten or more times. CDR3 amino acids: CASSFLGPNTEAFF. The CDR3 DNA reads TGTGCCAGCAGCTTTCTAGGGCCGAACACTGAAGCTTTCTTT. The V call is TRBV7-9, the J call TRBJ1-1; no reliable D call. The germline V gene encodes CDR1 SEHNR and CDR2 FQNEAQ (reference sequence). The CDR3 is 14 amino acids. With 3 bases removed from V and 1 base from J, the gap between germline ends came to 9 bases.

This clonotype was recorded many times. The chain has TRBV19 and TRBJ2-7; D is possibly TRBD2 (6 bases). The germline V and J ends were trimmed by 5 bases and 6 bases, with 11 bases remaining between them. Germline CDR1 and CDR2: LNHDA and SQIVND (reference sequence). CDR3 length: 12 amino acids. The CDR3 DNA sequence: TGTGCCAGTAGTGTGCGTAGCGGCGAGCAGTACTTC. Its translation is CASSVRSGEQYF.

The chain joins TRBV12-3 or TRBV12-4 to TRBJ2-6; D unclear. Trimming pared 7 bases from V and 0 bases from J, leaving 10 bases between. This CDR3 has 15 amino acids. This CDR3 reads CASTQIHSGANVLTF. In DNA form, the CDR3 reads TGTGCCAGCACCCAGATCCACTCTGGGGCCAACGTCCTGACTTTC.

This clonotype was seen ten or more times. The V call is TRBV20-1, the J call TRBJ2-3; the match to TRBD1 covers 8 bases. There are 17 residues in the CDR3. CDR1 and CDR2 (germline): DFQATT, SNEGSKA (reference sequence). V shed 3 bases and J 5 bases; nucleotides not matched to a gene: 16. CDR3 DNA sequence: TGCAGTGCTAGTAGCCCCAGGGGGCAGGGGGCGGGAGATACGCAGTATTTT. Protein sequence: CSASSPRGQGAGDTQYF.

This clonotype was observed at least ten times. This chain uses TRBV6-6 with TRBJ1-6, with D possibly matching TRBD1 (5 bases). With 7 bases removed from V and 7 bases from J, the gap between germline ends came to 17 bases. In germline, CDR1 is MNHNY, CDR2 SVGAGI (reference sequence). CDR3 size: 15 residues. CDR3 nucleotides: TGTGCCAGCAACGAAGTCGGGGGGGGAAATTCACCCCTCCACTTT. Residues: CASNEVGGGNSPLHF.

This clonotype was counted at least ten times. This rearrangement joins TRBV9 to TRBJ2-5; perhaps D is TRBD1 or TRBD2 (5 bases each). CDR3 length: 15 amino acids. Trimming removed 3 bases at V and 5 bases at J, with 17 bases between. The germline CDR1 and CDR2 sequences are SGDLS and YYNGEE. The CDR3 protein is CASSAPGPGRETQYF. The CDR3 nucleotides are TGTGCCAGCAGCGCCCCGGGGCCGGGAAGGGAGACCCAGTACTTC.

In this sample, this clonotype turned up many times. The chain combines TRBV5-1 with TRBJ2-7; 10 nucleotides agree with TRBD1. The V gene's germline CDR1 is SGHRS and CDR2 YFSETQ. This CDR3 spans 15 amino acids. Trimming at V came to 4 bases and at J to 7 bases, leaving 11 bases not matched to a gene. CDR3 amino acids: CASSPGQGNYGEQYV. CDR3 in DNA: TGCGCCAGCAGCCCGGGACAGGGGAACTACGGGGAGCAGTACGTC.

This clonotype was detected ten times or more. This sequence joins TRBV29-1 and TRBJ2-5; maybe TRBD1 (5 bases). Germline assignment: CDR1 SQVTM and CDR2 ANQGSEA. The V and J ends lost 3 bases and 4 bases respectively, with 18 bases between them. The CDR3 is 15 amino acids. The CDR3 region has the DNA TGCAGCGTTGAGGAAAGCAGGGTTGGCCGAGAGACCCAGTACTTC. Amino acids: CSVEESRVGRETQYF.

This clonotype appeared many times. The J gene is TRBJ2-7, the V gene TRBV20-1; 10 bases map to TRBD2. V dropped 6 bases and J dropped 5; count of bases not matched to a gene: 13. Germline V gene lookup returns CDR1 DFQATT and CDR2 SNEGSKA (reference sequence). The CDR3 covers 15 residues. The CDR3 bases are TGCAGTGCCCCAATGACTAGCGGGCCTACGCACGAGCAGTACTTC. It specifies CSAPMTSGPTHEQYF.

This clonotype was seen repeatedly, ten times or more. The J gene is TRBJ2-1, the V gene TRBV19; D could derive from TRBD1 or TRBD2 (5 bases each). The CDR3 sequence is 14 residues long. Germline CDR1 is LNHDA and CDR2 is SQIVND (reference sequence). Trimming took off 4 bases at V and 6 bases at J, with 13 bases between the two ends. CDR3 loop: CASSNVGGFNEQFF. The CDR3 nucleotides read TGTGCCAGTAGTAACGTTGGGGGTTTCAATGAGCAGTTCTTC.

This clonotype occurred many times. The chain carries TRBV15 and TRBJ2-7; a possible D gene is TRBD1 (5 bases). CDR3 length equals 16 residues. The V and J ends lost 0 bases and 3 bases respectively, with 15 bases between them. Germline assignment: CDR1 LNHNV and CDR2 YYDKDF (reference sequence). CDR3 residues: CATSRDRSGQGYEQYF. Written as DNA, the CDR3 is TGTGCCACCAGCAGAGATCGCAGTGGCCAGGGCTACGAGCAGTACTTC. Full variable domain (missing parts from reference TRBV15 and TRBJ2-7): DAMVIQNPRYQVTQFGKPVTLSCSQTLNHNVMYWYQQKSSQAPKLLFHYYDKDFNNEADTPDNFQSRRPNTSFCFLDIRSPGLGDTAMYLCATSRDRSGQGYEQYFGPGTRLTVT.

In this sample, this clonotype turned up many times. J is TRBJ2-1 and V is TRBV6-5; 11 bases are shared with TRBD1. The CDR3 runs to 14 residues. Germline trimming cut 5 bases from V and 9 bases from J; bases unmatched to any gene: 6. Germline loops: CDR1 MNHEY, CDR2 SVGAGI. CDR3 nucleotide sequence: TGTGCCAGCAGTCCGGACAGGGGGCGCGGTGAGCAGTTCTTC. Its translation is CASSPDRGRGEQFF.

This clonotype was picked up many times. The rearrangement links TRBV13 to TRBJ1-4; a possible D gene is TRBD1 (5 bases). Germline V gives CDR1 PRHDT, CDR2 FYEKMQ (reference sequence). Trimming left V 2 bases short and J 8 bases short, with 12 bases between. The CDR3 extends over 14 amino acids. The CDR3 DNA sequence: TGTGCCAGCAGCTTACAAGGGGATGGGGAAAAACTGTTTTTT. Translated, it gives CASSLQGDGEKLFF.